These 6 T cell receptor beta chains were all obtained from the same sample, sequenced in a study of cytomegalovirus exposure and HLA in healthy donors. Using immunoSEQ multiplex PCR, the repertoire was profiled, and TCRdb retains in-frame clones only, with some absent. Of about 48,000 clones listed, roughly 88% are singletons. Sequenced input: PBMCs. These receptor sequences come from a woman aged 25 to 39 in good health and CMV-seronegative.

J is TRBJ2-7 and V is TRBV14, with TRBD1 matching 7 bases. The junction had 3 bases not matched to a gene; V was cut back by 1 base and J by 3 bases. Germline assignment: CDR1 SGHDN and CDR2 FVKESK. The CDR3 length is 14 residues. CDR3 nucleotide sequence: TGTGCCAGCAGCCAAGTGGACAGGAACTACGAGCAGTACTTC. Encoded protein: CASSQVDRNYEQYF.

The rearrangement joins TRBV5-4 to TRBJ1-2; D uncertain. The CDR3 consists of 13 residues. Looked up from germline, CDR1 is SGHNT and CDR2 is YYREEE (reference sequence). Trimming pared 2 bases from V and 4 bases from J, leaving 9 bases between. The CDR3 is CASSFGDVYGYTF. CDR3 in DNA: TGTGCCAGCAGCTTCGGGGATGTCTATGGCTACACCTTC.

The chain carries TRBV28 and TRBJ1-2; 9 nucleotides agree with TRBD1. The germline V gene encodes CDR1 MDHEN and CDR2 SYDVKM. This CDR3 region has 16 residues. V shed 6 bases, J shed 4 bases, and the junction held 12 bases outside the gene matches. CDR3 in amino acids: CASRESRDRVGYGYTF. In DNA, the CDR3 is TGTGCCAGCAGAGAGAGCCGGGACAGGGTCGGCTATGGCTACACCTTC.

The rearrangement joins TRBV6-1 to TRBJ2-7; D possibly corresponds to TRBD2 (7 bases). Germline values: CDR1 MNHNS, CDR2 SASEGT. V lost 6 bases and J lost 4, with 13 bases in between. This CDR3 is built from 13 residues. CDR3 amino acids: CASRPAGAYEQYF. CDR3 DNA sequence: TGTGCCAGCAGGCCCGCGGGGGCTTACGAGCAGTACTTC.

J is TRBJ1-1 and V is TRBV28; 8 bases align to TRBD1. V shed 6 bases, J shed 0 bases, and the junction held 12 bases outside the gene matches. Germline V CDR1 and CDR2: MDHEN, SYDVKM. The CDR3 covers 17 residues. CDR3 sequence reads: CASRGGQELLMNTEAFF. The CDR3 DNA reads TGTGCCAGCAGGGGGGGACAGGAGCTTCTCATGAACACTGAAGCTTTCTTT.

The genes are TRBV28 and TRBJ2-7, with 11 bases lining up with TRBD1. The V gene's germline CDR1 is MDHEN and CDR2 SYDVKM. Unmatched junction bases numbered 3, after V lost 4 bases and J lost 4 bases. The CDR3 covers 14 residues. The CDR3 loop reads CASSSGTGGYEQYF. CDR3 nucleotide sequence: TGTGCCAGCAGTTCGGGGACAGGGGGTTACGAGCAGTACTTC.